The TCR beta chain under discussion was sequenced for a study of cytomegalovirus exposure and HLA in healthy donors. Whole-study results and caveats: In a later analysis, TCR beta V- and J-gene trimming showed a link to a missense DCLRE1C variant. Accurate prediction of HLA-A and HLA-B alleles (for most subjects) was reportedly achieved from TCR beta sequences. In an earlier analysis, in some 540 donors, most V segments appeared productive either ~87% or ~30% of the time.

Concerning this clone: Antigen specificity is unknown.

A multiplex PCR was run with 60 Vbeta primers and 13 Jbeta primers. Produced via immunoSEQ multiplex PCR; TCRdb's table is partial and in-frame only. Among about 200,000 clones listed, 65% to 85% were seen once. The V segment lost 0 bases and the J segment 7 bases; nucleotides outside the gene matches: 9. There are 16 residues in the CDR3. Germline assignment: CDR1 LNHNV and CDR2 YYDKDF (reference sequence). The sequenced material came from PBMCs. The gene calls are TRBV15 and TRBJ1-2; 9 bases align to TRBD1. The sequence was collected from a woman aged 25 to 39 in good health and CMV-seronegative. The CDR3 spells CATSREGNRGLVGYTF. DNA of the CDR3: TGTGCCACCAGCAGAGAAGGAAACAGGGGGCTGGTTGGCTACACCTTC.